The 19 T cell receptor beta chains in this list originate from one sample, sequenced in a study of T cell repertoires in cytomegalovirus infection. The antigens for these receptors are not known. TCRdb called the reads again in MiXCR, with one record for every CDR3 protein. The table lists around 100,000 distinct CDR3 sequences, under 55% of them singletons. This sample comprised CD8+ T cells from cultured PBMCs, obtained from culture after CMV antigen stimulation. These receptors were taken from a human donor in good health (CMV status not recorded). Some clones in this sample may be carry-over from other donors' samples.

The chain recombines TRBV4-1 with TRBJ1-1; 10 nucleotides align to TRBD1. This CDR3 spans 13 amino acids. With V trimmed by 1 base and J by 9 bases, 2 bases remained unmatched. Germline-derived CDR1 and CDR2 are MGHRA and YSYEKL. The CDR3 spells CASSQGQGAKAFF. DNA for the CDR3: TGCGCCAGCAGCCAAGGACAGGGGGCGAAAGCTTTCTTT.

This rearrangement joins TRBV9 to TRBJ2-5; 8 bases match TRBD2. From germline, CDR1 is SGDLS and CDR2 YYNGEE. The CDR3 sequence is 17 residues long. V was clipped by 4 bases and J by 1 base; unmatched bases: 12. The CDR3 sequence is CASSHGGGTLSQETQYF. The CDR3 coding sequence is TGTGCCAGCAGCCACGGGGGGGGGACACTATCCCAAGAGACCCAGTACTTC.

The rearrangement uses TRBV24-1 and TRBJ2-1, with D tentatively TRBD1 or TRBD2 (5 bases each). The CDR3 is 13 residues long. Germline assignment: CDR1 KGHDR and CDR2 SFDVKD. V was trimmed by 3 bases and J by 10 bases, leaving 12 bases between them. The CDR3 DNA sequence: TGTGCCACCAGTGATCCGGGGCGCTGGGAGCAGTTCTTC. This encodes CATSDPGRWEQFF.

The V and J genes are TRBV7-9 and TRBJ1-2; 10 positions agree with TRBD1. There are 14 residues in the CDR3. After removal of 5 bases from V and 6 bases from J, the junction contained 6 bases not matched to a gene. CDR1 SEHNR and CDR2 FQNEAQ come from the germline V gene (reference sequence). The CDR3 here is CASSGRTGGDGYTF. The CDR3 coding sequence is TGTGCCAGCAGCGGGCGGACAGGGGGTGATGGCTACACCTTC. The entire variable domain, with the rest obtained from reference TRBV7-9 and TRBJ1-2, is as follows: DTGVSQNPRHKITKRGQNVTFRCDPISEHNRLYWYRQTLGQGPEFLTYFQNEAQLEKSRLLSDRFSAERPKGSFSTLEIQRTEQGDSAMYLCASSGRTGGDGYTFGSGTRLTVV.

The chain has TRBV7-8 and TRBJ2-3; possibly TRBD2 for D (5 bases). The CDR3 is 15 amino acids. V was clipped by 5 bases and J by 2 bases, with 14 bases between them. The germline gives CDR1 SGHVS, CDR2 FQNEAQ. The CDR3 sequence is CASSPYLAVTDTQYF. As DNA, the CDR3 is TGTGCCAGCAGCCCCTACCTAGCTGTCACAGATACGCAGTATTTT.

This sequence joins TRBV7-8 and TRBJ2-2; no firm D call. The CDR3 is made up of 14 amino acids. CDR1 and CDR2 (germline): SGHVS, FQNEAQ. The ends were cut back, 2 bases at V and 6 bases at J, with 10 bases in the middle. In DNA, the CDR3 is TGTGCCAGCAGCTTATTGGGGATGTCCGGGGAGCTGTTTTTT. Translating gives CASSLLGMSGELFF.

Turning to this clonotype: One junction end disagrees with the germline gene, perhaps due to a read error. This chain connects TRBV5-3 to TRBJ1-1; D gene uncertain. TRBV5-3 is recorded as an ORF, its role being uncertain. The CDR3 length is 15 residues. The CDR3 coding sequence is TGTGCCAGCAGCTTGATGGAATTAGGAAACACTGAAGCTTTCTTT. Translated: CASSLMELGNTEAFF.

The rearrangement joins TRBV7-2 to TRBJ2-7; D remains unclear. This CDR3 region has 12 residues. CDR1 and CDR2 (germline): SGHTA, FQGNSA. V lost 2 bases, J lost 2 bases, and 4 bases lay in between. For the CDR3, the DNA is TGTGCCAGCAGCTTATCCCCCTACGAGCAGTACTTC. This sequence encodes CASSLSPYEQYF.

This clonotype was found many times. The V call is TRBV7-9, the J call TRBJ1-2; 7 nucleotides align to TRBD1. V was pared by 6 bases and J by 4 bases, with 11 bases of the junction left unmatched. CDR1 is SEHNR, CDR2 FQNEAQ, per germline (reference sequence). There are 15 residues in the CDR3. The DNA for the CDR3 is TGTGCCAGCAGTTCAGGTGACAGGGAGGGCTATGGCTACACCTTC. Protein product: CASSSGDREGYGYTF.

This clonotype was picked up a small number of times. The chain links TRBV7-9 to TRBJ2-1, with D perhaps matching TRBD1 (5 bases). Germline assignment: CDR1 SEHNR and CDR2 FQNEAQ (reference sequence). V was clipped by 5 bases and J by 3 bases, with 17 bases between them. The CDR3 covers 16 residues. CDR3 loop: CASSPTADRFYNEQFF. The CDR3 DNA reads TGTGCCAGCAGCCCGACCGCCGACAGATTCTACAATGAGCAGTTCTTC.

The chain uses TRBV7-6 and TRBJ2-1; TRBD1 matches at 7 bases. CDR1 is SGHVS and CDR2 is FNYEAQ in the germline V gene. The V segment lost 5 bases and the J segment 8 bases; nucleotides outside the gene matches: 9. The CDR3 loop spans 14 amino acids. The CDR3 loop reads CASSPDRVPDEQFF. The CDR3 coding sequence is TGTGCCAGCAGCCCCGACAGGGTGCCCGATGAGCAGTTCTTC.

The sample holds many counts of this clonotype. The chain combines TRBV12-3 or TRBV12-4 with TRBJ2-2; TRBD1 agrees at 8 bases. The length of the CDR3 is 15 residues. V lost 6 bases and J lost 4; bases outside the gene matches: 7. The CDR3 nucleotides read TGTGCCAGCAGCTGGGGACAGGCGGGCACCGGGGAGCTGTTTTTT. As protein: CASSWGQAGTGELFF.

This clonotype was recorded a few times. J is TRBJ1-2 and V is TRBV10-3; D is uncertain. The CDR3 is 16 amino acids. Trimming took off 8 bases at V and 4 bases at J, with 23 bases between the two ends. The V gene's germline CDR1 is ENHRY and CDR2 SYGVKD. CDR3 in amino acids: CAIPGPSSPYVYGYTF. DNA for the CDR3: TGTGCCATCCCCGGGCCCTCTTCTCCGTACGTCTATGGCTACACCTTC.

The V gene is TRBV13, the J gene TRBJ1-2, with TRBD1 matching 8 bases. V dropped 8 bases and J dropped 4; count of bases not matched to a gene: 12. This CDR3 is 15 amino acids long. In germline, CDR1 is PRHDT, CDR2 FYEKMQ (reference sequence). CDR3 protein: CASYPRTGQLYGYTF. The DNA of the CDR3 is TGTGCCAGCTACCCAAGGACAGGGCAACTCTATGGCTACACCTTC.

A few counts support this clonotype. The gene calls are TRBV19 and TRBJ1-2; 8 bases map to TRBD1. The CDR3 contains 13 residues. CDR1 and CDR2 from the germline V gene are LNHDA and SQIVND (reference sequence). Losses at the gene ends were 7 bases for V and 8 bases for J; bases not matched to a gene: 9. DNA for the CDR3: TGTGCCAGTACCTGGACAGGGTCCGTCGGCTACACCTTC. Its protein product is CASTWTGSVGYTF. The full variable domain, in which reference TRBV19 and TRBJ1-2 provide the parts outside the CDR3, is DGGITQSPKYLFRKEGQNVTLSCEQNLNHDAMYWYRQDPGQGLRLIYYSQIVNDFQKGDIAEGYSVSREKKESFPLTVTSAQKNPTAFYLCASTWTGSVGYTFGSGTRLTVV.

This clonotype turned up a few times. The CDR3 here is CASSLERGGRFSYEQYF. The CDR3 coding sequence is TGTGCCAGCAGCTTGGAGCGGGGGGGCCGTTTCAGCTACGAGCAGTACTTC. The J gene is TRBJ2-7, the V gene TRBV7-6, with 10 bases matching TRBD2. J lost 3 bases, V lost 3 bases, and 11 bases had no gene match. The germline gives CDR1 SGHVS, CDR2 FNYEAQ. The CDR3 has 17 amino acids.

The V call is TRBV6-2 or TRBV6-3, the J call TRBJ2-3, with 10 nucleotides matching TRBD2. This CDR3 has 14 amino acids. Losses at the gene ends were 10 bases for V and 4 bases for J; bases not matched to a gene: 8. The germline gives CDR1 MNHEY, CDR2 SVGEGT. The CDR3 here is CATSGGGHSDTQYF. The CDR3 DNA is TGTGCCACCAGCGGGGGGGGGCACTCAGATACGCAGTATTTT.

The gene calls are TRBV6-5 and TRBJ2-1; D uncertain. Germline values: CDR1 MNHEY, CDR2 SVGAGI. V lost 0 bases to trimming and J lost 0 bases, with 9 bases between them. This CDR3 is built from 16 residues. The CDR3 nucleotides read TGTGCCAGCAGTTACTCGGGGTTGGGCTCCTACAATGAGCAGTTCTTC. It specifies CASSYSGLGSYNEQFF.

The rearrangement uses TRBV6-5 and TRBJ1-6, with D perhaps matching TRBD1 (5 bases). Germline loops: CDR1 MNHEY, CDR2 SVGAGI. The CDR3 consists of 17 residues. Trimming left V 4 bases short and J 7 bases short, with 20 bases between. CDR3 DNA: TGTGCCAGCAGTTTCAAACCCGGGACGACGTCCAATTCACCCCTCCACTTT. Its protein is CASSFKPGTTSNSPLHF.